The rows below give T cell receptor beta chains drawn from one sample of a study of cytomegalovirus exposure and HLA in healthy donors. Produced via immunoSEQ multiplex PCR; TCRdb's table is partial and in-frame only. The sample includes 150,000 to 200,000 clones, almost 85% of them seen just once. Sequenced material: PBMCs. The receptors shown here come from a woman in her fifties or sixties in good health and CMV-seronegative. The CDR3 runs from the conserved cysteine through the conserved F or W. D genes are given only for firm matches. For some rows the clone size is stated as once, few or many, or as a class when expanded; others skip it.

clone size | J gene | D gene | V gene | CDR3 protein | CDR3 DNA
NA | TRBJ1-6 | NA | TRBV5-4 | CASSPGQPYNSPLHF | TGTGCCAGCAGCCCCGGACAGCCCTATAATTCACCCCTCCACTTT
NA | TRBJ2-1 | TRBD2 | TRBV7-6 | CASSSRLAGGWNEQFF | TGTGCCAGCAGCTCCAGACTAGCGGGAGGGTGGAATGAGCAGTTCTTC
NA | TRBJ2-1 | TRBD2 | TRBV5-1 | CASSSLAGGPRNEQFF | TGCGCCAGCAGCTCATTAGCGGGAGGGCCACGGAATGAGCAGTTCTTC
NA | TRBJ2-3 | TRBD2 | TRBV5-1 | CASSSRISGRLTDTQYF | TGCGCCAGCAGCTCCAGAATTAGCGGGAGGCTAACAGATACACAGTATTTT
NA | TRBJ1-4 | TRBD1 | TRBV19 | CATRDRGHEKLFF | TGTGCCACCAGGGACAGGGGGCATGAAAAACTGTTTTTT
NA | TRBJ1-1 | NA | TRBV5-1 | CASRLTAGNTEAFF | TGCGCCAGCAGACTGACAGCCGGTAACACTGAAGCTTTCTTT
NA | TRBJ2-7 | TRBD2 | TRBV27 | CASSFGSLAGLRSYEQYF | TGTGCCAGCAGTTTTGGCTCACTAGCGGGACTTCGGTCCTACGAGCAGTACTTC
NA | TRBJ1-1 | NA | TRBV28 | CASSVGQLKEAFF | TGTGCCAGCAGTGTAGGACAGCTAAAGGAAGCTTTCTTT
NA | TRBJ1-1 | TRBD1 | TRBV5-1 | CASSSRGDSMNTEAFF | TGCGCCAGCAGCTCGAGGGGGGACAGCATGAACACTGAAGCTTTCTTT
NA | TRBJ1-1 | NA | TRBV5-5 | CASSLAGDTEAFF | TGTGCCAGCAGCCTCGCAGGGGACACTGAAGCTTTCTTT
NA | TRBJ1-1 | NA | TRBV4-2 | CASSRMGQNTEAFF | TGTGCCAGCAGCCGGATGGGACAGAACACTGAAGCTTTCTTT
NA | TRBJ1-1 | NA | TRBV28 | CASSPGQITEAFF | TGTGCCAGCAGCCCAGGACAAATCACTGAAGCTTTCTTT
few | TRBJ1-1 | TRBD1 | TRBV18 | CASSRNRGAGSPEAFF | TGTGCCAGCTCACGTAACAGGGGCGCCGGTAGCCCTGAAGCTTTCTTT